These 32 T cell receptor beta chains were all obtained from the same sample, sequenced in a study of blood T cell repertoires in COVID-19. The protocol was immunoSEQ multiplex PCR, while the TCRdb copy is restricted to in-frame clones and leaves out a portion. This table has around 400,000 clones, just over 90% appearing once. Sequencing input: PBMCs or T cells enriched from blood (not recorded which). The source of these receptors is a middle-aged woman who had been exposed to COVID-19.

The chain is built from TRBV27 and TRBJ2-5, with D tentatively TRBD2 (6 bases). From germline, CDR1 is MNHEY and CDR2 SMNVEV (reference sequence). This CDR3 has 11 amino acids. Trimming took 10 bases from V and 5 from J, leaving 11 bases between them. CDR3 DNA: TGTGCCACGCCCCGGGGGGAGACCCAGTACTTC. Translating it yields CATPRGETQYF.

This clone was seen just once. The chain is built from TRBV19 and TRBJ2-3, with a tentative D call TRBD2 (6 bases). Between the trimmed V and J ends, which lost 6 bases and 0 bases, there was a span of 13 bases. The V gene's germline CDR1 is LNHDA and CDR2 SQIVND (reference sequence). CDR3 length equals 15 residues. The CDR3 protein is CASRRTGVSTDTQYF. In DNA, the CDR3 is TGTGCCAGTAGAAGAACGGGGGTTAGCACAGATACGCAGTATTTT.

This sequence joins TRBV5-1 and TRBJ2-1, with TRBD1 identical over 7 bases. Trimming took 3 bases from V and 6 from J; bases not matched to a gene: 3. CDR3 length: 13 residues. Germline V gene lookup returns CDR1 SGHRS and CDR2 YFSETQ. The CDR3 spells CASSSGQINEQFF. The CDR3 DNA is TGCGCCAGCAGCTCGGGACAGATCAATGAGCAGTTCTTC. Full variable domain (missing parts from reference TRBV5-1 and TRBJ2-1): KAGVTQTPRYLIKTRGQQVTLSCSPISGHRSVSWYQQTPGQGLQFLFEYFSETQRNKGNFPGRFSGRQFSNSRSEMNVSTLELGDSALYLCASSSGQINEQFFGPGTRLTVL.

The chain employs TRBV25-1 and TRBJ1-1; D is perhaps TRBD1 (5 bases). The V gene's germline CDR1 is MGHDK and CDR2 SYGVNS. The CDR3 sequence is 15 residues long. V lost 5 bases to trimming and J lost 1 base, with 14 bases between them. CDR3 sequence: CASSPLRGKNTEAFF. In nucleotides, the CDR3 is TGTGCCAGCAGTCCCCTTCGGGGGAAGAACACTGAAGCTTTCTTT.

This chain uses TRBV4-2 with TRBJ1-1; weak D call: TRBD1 (5 bases). The CDR3 runs to 14 residues. V lost 0 bases to trimming and J lost 2 bases, with 7 bases between them. Germline-derived CDR1 and CDR2 are LGHNA and YNFKEQ. The CDR3 nucleotides read TGTGCCAGCAGCCAAGAAGGGGCAAACACTGAAGCTTTCTTT. Translation gives CASSQEGANTEAFF.

The chain combines TRBV24-1 with TRBJ2-1; 8 positions agree with TRBD1. There are 16 residues in the CDR3. In germline, CDR1 is KGHDR, CDR2 SFDVKD. Trimming removed 5 bases from V and 4 bases from J; junction bases left unmatched: 9. DNA for the CDR3: TGTGCCACCAGTGGAGGAGGACAGGGTATTTACAATGAGCAGTTCTTC. Encoded protein: CATSGGGQGIYNEQFF.

The chain is built from TRBV6-5 and TRBJ1-4; 8 positions agree with TRBD1. The CDR3 consists of 14 residues. The junction had 8 bases not matched to a gene; V was cut back by 6 bases and J by 8 bases. CDR1 and CDR2 from the germline V gene are MNHEY and SVGAGI. This chain's CDR3 is CASSRTGFQEKLFF. The DNA of the CDR3 is TGTGCCAGCAGCAGGACAGGGTTCCAGGAAAAACTGTTTTTT.

This clone was observed once. The rearrangement uses TRBV5-5 and TRBJ1-1; TRBD1 is a possible D gene (5 bases). The length of the CDR3 is 14 residues. CDR1 is SGHKS and CDR2 is YYEKEE in the germline V gene (reference sequence). V dropped 3 bases and J dropped 0 bases, with 9 bases sitting between them. The DNA of the CDR3 is TGTGCCAGCAGCTGGGGACTGATGAACACTGAAGCTTTCTTT. It is translated as CASSWGLMNTEAFF.

V is TRBV25-1 and J is TRBJ1-1; 7 nucleotides align to TRBD1. The CDR3 extends over 15 amino acids. Germline CDR1 is MGHDK and CDR2 is SYGVNS. Germline trimming cut 6 bases from V and 1 base from J; bases unmatched to any gene: 8. The CDR3 sequence is CASREGQIPNTEAFF. DNA for the CDR3: TGTGCCAGCAGGGAGGGACAGATACCGAACACTGAAGCTTTCTTT.

The chain is built from TRBV25-1 and TRBJ1-1; 7 bases map to TRBD1. This CDR3 is 13 amino acids long. The ends lost 7 bases at V and 1 base at J; junction bases unmatched: 3. Germline CDR1 reads MGHDK; CDR2 reads SYGVNS. The CDR3 DNA reads TGTGCCAGCAAGGGACAGCAGAACACTGAAGCTTTCTTT. Amino acid sequence: CASKGQQNTEAFF.

The CDR3 sequence: CATQGRGVQPQHF. The CDR3, as DNA: TGTGCCACCCAGGGCAGAGGTGTTCAGCCCCAGCATTTT. This chain connects TRBV24-1 to TRBJ1-5, with D tentatively TRBD1 (5 bases). Trimming shortened V by 9 bases and J by 6 bases, and 14 bases separated the two germline ends. The CDR3 is 13 amino acids. From germline, CDR1 is KGHDR and CDR2 SFDVKD.

The chain employs TRBV6-1 and TRBJ1-3; D call uncertain. Deletions cut 1 base from V and 10 bases from J, with 8 bases between. The CDR3 length is 12 residues. The V gene's germline CDR1 is MNHNS and CDR2 SASEGT. CDR3 in amino acids: CASSEGGETIYF. DNA of the CDR3: TGTGCCAGCAGTGAAGGTGGGGAGACCATATATTTT.

This chain connects TRBV6-1 to TRBJ1-2; the D gene is possibly TRBD1 (5 bases). Trimming removed 3 bases at V and 1 base at J, with 12 bases between. The CDR3 sequence is 15 residues long. Germline V gene lookup returns CDR1 MNHNS and CDR2 SASEGT. CDR3 loop: CASSETVGVNYGYTF. For the CDR3, the DNA is TGTGCCAGCAGTGAGACAGTAGGCGTTAACTATGGCTACACCTTC.

The sample holds a few counts of this clone. V gene TRBV30 combines with J gene TRBJ2-1; 11 positions match TRBD2. The CDR3 covers 15 residues. J gave up 3 bases and V 1 base, and 2 bases lay outside the gene matches. Germline CDR1 and CDR2: GTSNPN and SVGIG (reference sequence). CDR3 DNA sequence: TGTGCCTGGAGTGGACTAGCGGGGCACTACAATGAGCAGTTCTTC. This codes for CAWSGLAGHYNEQFF. Variable domain in full (rest from reference TRBV30 and TRBJ2-1): SQTIHQWPATLVQPVGSPLSLECTVEGTSNPNLYWYRQAAGRGLQLLFYSVGIGQISSEVPQNLSASRPQDRQFILSSKKLLLSDSGFYLCAWSGLAGHYNEQFFGPGTRLTVL.

About this clone itself: This sample also contains other DNA sequences that code for the same CDR3. V and J are TRBV6-5 and TRBJ1-1; 7 bases align to TRBD1. The CDR3 has 14 residues. The J segment lost 4 bases and the V segment lost 0 bases, leaving 2 bases of the junction unmatched. Per the germline V gene, CDR1 is MNHEY and CDR2 is SVGAGI. The CDR3: CASSYSQGGTEAFF. CDR3 in DNA: TGTGCCAGCAGTTACTCCCAGGGGGGCACTGAAGCTTTCTTT.

This clone was counted once. The CDR3 sequence is CASSLGYRGHQPQHF. The CDR3 DNA sequence: TGTGCCAGCAGCTTAGGGTACAGGGGGCATCAGCCCCAGCATTTT. The rearrangement joins TRBV11-2 to TRBJ1-5; 9 positions agree with TRBD1. In germline, CDR1 is SGHAT, CDR2 FQNNGV. Trimming at V came to 1 base and at J to 5 bases, leaving 3 bases not matched to a gene. This CDR3 region has 15 residues.

The chain couples TRBV5-1 to TRBJ2-1; perhaps TRBD1 as D (6 bases). The germline V gene encodes CDR1 SGHRS and CDR2 YFSETQ. V was cut by 4 bases and J by 6 bases, with 17 bases left in between. The CDR3 length is 15 residues. Here the CDR3 DNA reads TGCGCCAGCAGCCCCCTAGGCCCACAGGGCAATGAGCAGTTCTTC. Its protein is CASSPLGPQGNEQFF.

The chain employs TRBV11-2 and TRBJ2-3, with 9 bases that match TRBD2. The trim removed 8 bases at V and 4 bases at J, leaving 10 bases unmatched. The CDR3 contains 15 residues. Germline CDR1 and CDR2: SGHAT and FQNNGV. The chain's CDR3 is CASRQIGGRADTQYF. The CDR3 region has the DNA TGTGCCAGCCGTCAAATCGGCGGGAGGGCAGATACGCAGTATTTT.

In its sample, this clone was seen once. The rearrangement joins TRBV7-3 to TRBJ2-2, with TRBD2 as a possible D gene (7 bases). Trimming shortened V by 1 base and J by 9 bases, and 12 bases separated the two germline ends. The CDR3 runs 14 residues. Germline CDR1 reads SGHTA; CDR2 reads FQGTGA. CDR3 DNA sequence: TGTGCCAGCAGCTTAAGGTCGGGGGGCCGGGAGCTGTTTTTT. This codes for CASSLRSGGRELFF.

This chain links TRBV2 with TRBJ2-2; a weak D match, TRBD1 (6 bases). The CDR3 sequence is 15 residues long. Germline V lookup: CDR1 SNHLY, CDR2 FYNNEI. Trimming pared 11 bases from V and 2 bases from J, leaving 18 bases between. This CDR3 reads CASHQRTANTGELFF. CDR3 DNA sequence: TGTGCCTCTCACCAGAGGACAGCCAACACCGGGGAGCTGTTTTTT.

V and J are TRBV4-3 and TRBJ1-2, with no clear D. Trimming removed 4 bases at V and 0 bases at J, with 12 bases between. The germline V gene encodes CDR1 LGHNA and CDR2 YSLEER. The CDR3 is made up of 15 amino acids. Here the CDR3 DNA reads TGCGCCAGCAGCCCACGGGTGACGGCTAACTATGGCTACACCTTC. This translates into CASSPRVTANYGYTF.

The CDR3 is CASSIHGTGGNTEAFF. In DNA, the CDR3 is TGTGCCAGTAGTATACATGGGACAGGGGGGAACACTGAAGCTTTCTTT. The chain carries TRBV19 and TRBJ1-1; TRBD1 matches at 11 bases. Germline V gene data show CDR1 as LNHDA and CDR2 as SQIVND (reference sequence). This CDR3 region has 16 residues. V trimming: 2 bases; J trimming: 1 base; junction bases outside the gene matches: 3.

This clone occurred once. The chain is built from TRBV2 and TRBJ1-2; no clear D. The CDR3 totals 11 residues. The V end was cut by 6 bases, the J end by 4 bases, with 6 bases between. CDR1 SNHLY and CDR2 FYNNEI come from the germline V gene. In DNA, the CDR3 is TGTGCCAGCAGGATCGGCTATGGCTACACCTTC. It translates to CASRIGYGYTF.

The count of this clone is one. The genes are TRBV7-9 and TRBJ2-3; 8 bases are a match to TRBD2. The CDR3 runs 15 residues. The germline V gene has CDR1 SEHNR and CDR2 FQNEAQ (reference sequence). Unmatched junction bases numbered 4, after V lost 5 bases and J lost 0 bases. This CDR3 reads CASSRGLASTDTQYF. CDR3 bases: TGTGCCAGCAGCAGAGGACTAGCCAGCACAGATACGCAGTATTTT.

The rearrangement links TRBV7-9 to TRBJ1-1, with a weak D call TRBD1 (5 bases). Trimming cost V 1 base and J 4 bases, with 19 bases left between them. Germline lookup yields CDR1 SEHNR and CDR2 FQNEAQ (reference sequence). The CDR3 spans 17 residues. The CDR3 spells CASSLDQPGRKGTEAFF. CDR3 DNA sequence: TGTGCCAGCAGCTTAGATCAGCCAGGGAGGAAGGGCACTGAAGCTTTCTTT.

This chain links TRBV7-9 with TRBJ1-1; D remains unclear. The CDR3 has 12 amino acids. CDR1 and CDR2 from the germline V gene are SEHNR and FQNEAQ (reference sequence). Trimming removed 7 bases from V and 2 bases from J, with 8 bases in between. CDR3 region: CASMRQNTEAFF. In DNA form, the CDR3 reads TGTGCCAGCATGAGGCAAAACACTGAAGCTTTCTTT.

This chain connects TRBV12-3 or TRBV12-4 to TRBJ1-6; possible D gene TRBD1, 5 bases. The CDR3 runs 13 residues. V was pared by 6 bases and J by 7 bases, with 10 bases between. CDR3 amino acids: CASRPPGNSPLHF. The CDR3 DNA sequence: TGTGCCAGCAGACCCCCAGGGAATTCACCCCTCCACTTT.

The chain is built from TRBV12-5 and TRBJ1-5; TRBD1 matches at 8 bases. Germline CDR1 LGHNT, CDR2 FRNRAP. This CDR3 region has 15 residues. With 1 base clipped from V and 5 bases from J, the junction kept 4 bases outside the gene matches. CDR3 protein: CASGLGDRQYQPQHF. The CDR3 nucleotides are TGTGCTAGTGGTTTGGGGGACAGGCAATATCAGCCCCAGCATTTT.

This rearrangement joins TRBV10-3 to TRBJ2-7, with a tentative D call TRBD1 (6 bases). Germline V gives CDR1 ENHRY, CDR2 SYGVKD. This CDR3 has 12 amino acids. Between the trimmed V and J ends, which lost 6 bases and 3 bases, there was a span of 9 bases. CDR3 region: CAISGTNYEQYF. The CDR3 bases are TGTGCCATCAGCGGGACAAACTACGAGCAGTACTTC.

V usage is TRBV9 and J usage is TRBJ1-3, with D possibly matching TRBD1 (5 bases). This CDR3 comprises 16 residues. CDR1 is SGDLS, CDR2 YYNGEE, per germline. V was pared by 0 bases and J by 0 bases, with 10 bases between. CDR3 sequence reads: CASSVVGGSSGNTIYF. CDR3 coding DNA: TGTGCCAGCAGCGTAGTTGGGGGGAGCTCTGGAAACACCATATATTTT.

The rearrangement uses TRBV6-1 and TRBJ2-7; D is perhaps TRBD2 (7 bases). CDR1 is MNHNS and CDR2 is SASEGT in the germline V gene. The CDR3 loop spans 15 amino acids. The V gene lost 0 bases and the J gene lost 2 bases, with 11 bases spanning the gap. The CDR3 DNA follows: TGTGCCAGCAGTGAAGCCCCGGGGGGCCCCTACGAGCAGTACTTC. It yields the protein CASSEAPGGPYEQYF.

The chain is built from TRBV2 and TRBJ1-3; 9 positions match TRBD1. Germline assignment: CDR1 SNHLY and CDR2 FYNNEI. V shed 8 bases, J shed 0 bases, and the junction held 20 bases outside the gene matches. This CDR3 has 20 amino acids. The CDR3 spells CASDQIWRGTGSFSGNTIYF. The CDR3 region has the DNA TGTGCCAGCGACCAAATTTGGAGGGGGACAGGGTCCTTCTCTGGAAACACCATATATTTT.